The 5 T cell receptor beta chains given below trace back to one sample, sequenced in a study of T-cell reconstitution after alpha-beta-depleted transplantation in children. A TCRbeta library incorporating unique molecular identifiers was prepared. TCRdb recomputed calls from the PCR reads with MiXCR, one row per CDR3 protein. The table lists around 490,000 distinct CDR3 sequences, over 9.5% of them singletons. The material was PBMCs, mostly from graft donor cells, obtained 180 days after TCRalphabeta/CD19-depleted stem cell transplant. The receptor source for this set is a female patient aged 2-9 years who had a stem cell transplant for aplastic anemia, so the T cells may come from the graft donor.

The sample holds a few counts of this clonotype. The J gene is TRBJ2-7, the V gene TRBV7-2; 7 bases align to TRBD2. CDR3 length equals 14 residues. The J segment lost 5 bases and the V segment lost 1 base, leaving 5 bases of the junction unmatched. Germline V gives CDR1 SGHTA, CDR2 FQGNSA. The DNA of the CDR3 is TGTGCCAGCAGCTTAGTGGGCGGGAGCAACGAGCAGTACGTC. It specifies CASSLVGGSNEQYV.

The V call is TRBV6-5, the J call TRBJ2-1; 7 bases agree with TRBD1. Germline V gives CDR1 MNHEY, CDR2 SVGAGI. The CDR3 loop spans 14 amino acids. Trimming at V came to 2 bases and at J to 8 bases, leaving 6 bases not matched to a gene. CDR3: CASSYSEGADEQFF. The CDR3 DNA reads as TGTGCCAGCAGTTACAGCGAGGGGGCCGATGAGCAGTTCTTC.

This chain connects TRBV25-1 to TRBJ2-7; 11 bases are shared with TRBD1. CDR3 length equals 14 residues. Germline CDR1 reads MGHDK; CDR2 reads SYGVNS. V shed 6 bases and J 5 bases; nucleotides not matched to a gene: 6. CDR3 residues: CASRTGQGGHEQYF. In nucleotides, the CDR3 is TGTGCCAGCAGGACGGGACAGGGGGGCCACGAGCAGTACTTC.

The chain carries TRBV20-1 and TRBJ2-3, with D perhaps TRBD1 (5 bases). CDR3 length equals 13 residues. The V and J ends lost 0 bases and 6 bases respectively, with 10 bases between them. Per germline, CDR1 DFQATT and CDR2 SNEGSKA (reference sequence). CDR3 coding DNA: TGCAGTGCTAGAGATGGGGCGAAGGATACGCAGTATTTT. This sequence encodes CSARDGAKDTQYF.

This clonotype showed up just a few times. V is TRBV7-9 and J is TRBJ2-3; D may correspond to TRBD1 or TRBD2 (5 bases each). This CDR3 is built from 16 residues. V was trimmed by 5 bases and J by 1 base, leaving 16 bases between them. From germline, CDR1 is SEHNR and CDR2 FQNEAQ (reference sequence). The CDR3 region is CASSRSGQVGTDTQYF. CDR3 coding DNA: TGTGCCAGCAGCCGATCGGGGCAGGTCGGCACAGATACGCAGTATTTT. Together with reference TRBV7-9 and TRBJ2-3, the CDR3 gives the full variable domain: DTGVSQNPRHKITKRGQNVTFRCDPISEHNRLYWYRQTLGQGPEFLTYFQNEAQLEKSRLLSDRFSAERPKGSFSTLEIQRTEQGDSAMYLCASSRSGQVGTDTQYFGPGTRLTVL.